What follows describes a single T cell receptor (beta chain). Other DNA sequences within the sample encode an identical CDR3. This sample is drawn from a study of blood T cell repertoires in COVID-19. Germline V gene data show CDR1 as MRHNA and CDR2 as SNTAGT. The CDR3 covers 13 residues. V lost 6 bases to trimming and J lost 4 bases; unmatched junction nucleotides: 0. Profiling relied on immunoSEQ multiplex PCR, and the TCRdb table lists in-frame clones only, not all of them. The sample contains a few hundred thousand clones, approximately 86% of which appear only once. The rearrangement links TRBV6-4 to TRBJ2-2; TRBD1 matches at 9 bases. The TCR comes from a woman aged 65 to 85 with active or convalescent COVID-19. Sample: peripheral blood. CDR3: CASRGQGTGELFF. The CDR3 region has the DNA TGTGCCAGCAGGGGACAGGGCACCGGGGAGCTGTTTTTT.